The text below deals with one T cell receptor (beta chain). This specimen belongs to a study of OX40 agonist ivuxolimab in advanced cancers. The assay was immunoSEQ multiplex PCR, and TCRdb's table has in-frame clones only and misses some. The profile shows around 25,000 clones, 80% to 90% of them singletons. This CDR3 is 12 amino acids long. Germline-derived CDR1 and CDR2 are SNHLY and FYNNEI. Trimming took 6 bases from V and 4 from J, leaving 9 bases between them. The rearrangement uses TRBV2 and TRBJ2-5, with no clear D. This sequence was found in an adult with an advanced solid tumor such as melanoma, head and neck, liver or kidney cancer. Sequences were derived from CD4+ or CD8+ T cells sorted from blood, sampled in a trial of the OX40 agonist ivuxolimab. The CDR3 protein is CASSDAGETQYF. The CDR3 nucleotides are TGTGCCAGCAGCGACGCCGGAGAGACCCAGTACTTC.